This TCR beta chain was sequenced during a study of OX40 agonist ivuxolimab in advanced cancers. Study in general: Partial responses, seen in three patients, involved one hepatocellular carcinoma and two cutaneous melanomas. Whole-study findings and limits: Both blood CD4+ and CD8+ T cells showed clonal growth by week 6 at 0.1 to 3.0 mg/kg. Expanded clones belonging to CD8+ T cells outnumbered, on average, those of CD4+.

This CDR3 spans 15 amino acids. Per germline, CDR1 SGHRS and CDR2 YFSETQ. J gave up 2 bases and V 1 base, and 6 bases lay outside the gene matches. TCRdb's copy holds only in-frame clones and misses some; the assay was immunoSEQ multiplex PCR. The sample lists tens of thousands of clones; approximately 91% were seen once. Samples were taken at baseline and on day 1 of cycles 4 and 7. On this clone: Its matching antigen is unknown.

V gene TRBV5-1 combines with J gene TRBJ2-7; 7 positions match TRBD2. Sequenced here: CD4+ or CD8+ T cells sorted from blood, sampled in a trial of the OX40 agonist ivuxolimab. The sequence was obtained from an adult with an advanced solid tumor such as melanoma, head and neck, liver or kidney cancer. The CDR3 loop is CASSLNAGAPYEQYF. The DNA for the CDR3 is TGCGCCAGCAGCTTGAACGCGGGAGCCCCCTACGAGCAGTACTTC.